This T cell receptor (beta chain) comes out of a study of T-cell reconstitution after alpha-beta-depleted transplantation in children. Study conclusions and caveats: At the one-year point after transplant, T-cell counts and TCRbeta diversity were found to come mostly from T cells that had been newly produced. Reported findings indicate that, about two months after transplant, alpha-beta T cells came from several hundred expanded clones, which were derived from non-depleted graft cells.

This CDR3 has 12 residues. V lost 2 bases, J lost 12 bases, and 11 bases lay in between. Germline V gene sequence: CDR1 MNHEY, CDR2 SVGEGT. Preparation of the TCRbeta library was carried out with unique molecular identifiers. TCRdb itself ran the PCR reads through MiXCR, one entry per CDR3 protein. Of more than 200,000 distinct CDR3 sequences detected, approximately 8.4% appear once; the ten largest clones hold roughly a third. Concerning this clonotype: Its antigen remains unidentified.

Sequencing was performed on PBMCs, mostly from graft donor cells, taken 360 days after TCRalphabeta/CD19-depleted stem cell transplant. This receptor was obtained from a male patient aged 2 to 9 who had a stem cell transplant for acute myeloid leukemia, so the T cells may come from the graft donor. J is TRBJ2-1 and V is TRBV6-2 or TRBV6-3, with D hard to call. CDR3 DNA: TGTGCCAGCAGTTACCCCCGGGTAGGGCAGTTCTTC. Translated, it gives CASSYPRVGQFF.